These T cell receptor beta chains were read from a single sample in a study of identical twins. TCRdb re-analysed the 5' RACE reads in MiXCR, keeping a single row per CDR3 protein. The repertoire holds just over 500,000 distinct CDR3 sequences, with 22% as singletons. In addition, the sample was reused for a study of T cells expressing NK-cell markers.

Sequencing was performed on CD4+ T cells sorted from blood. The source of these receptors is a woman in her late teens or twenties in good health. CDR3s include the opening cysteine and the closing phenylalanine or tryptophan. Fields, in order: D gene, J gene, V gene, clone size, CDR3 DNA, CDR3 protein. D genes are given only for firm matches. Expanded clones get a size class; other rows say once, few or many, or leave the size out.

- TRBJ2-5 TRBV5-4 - TGTGCCAGCAGCTTCCCGGGACTCCGACAAGAGACCCAGTACTTC CASSFPGLRQETQYF
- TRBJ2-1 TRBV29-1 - TGCAGCGTTGAACTGTACAATGAGCAGTTCTTC CSVELYNEQFF
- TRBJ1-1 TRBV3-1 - TGTGCTAGTGGCCAATACCCCCGACAGGAAGCTTTCTTT CASGQYPRQEAFF
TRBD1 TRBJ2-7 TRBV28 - TGTGCCAGCAGTGAATGGGACAGGGTAACCTACGAGCAGTACTTC CASSEWDRVTYEQYF
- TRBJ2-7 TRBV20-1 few TGCAGTGCTAGTAAGGGAGGAGAGCAGTACTTC CSASKGGEQYF
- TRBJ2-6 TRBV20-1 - TGCAGTGCTAGAGAATTCAACGTCCTGACTTTC CSAREFNVLTF
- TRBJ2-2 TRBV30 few TGTGCCTGGTCGGGAGTAGCGAACACCGGGGAGCTGTTTTTT CAWSGVANTGELFF
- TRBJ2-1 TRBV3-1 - TGTGCCAGCAACGCCCTAAACCCCCCTCAGGGCAATGAGCAGTTCTTC CASNALNPPQGNEQFF
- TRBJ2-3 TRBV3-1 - TGTGCCAGCAGCCCTGTGAGTGTGGCAGATACGCAGTATTTT CASSPVSVADTQYF
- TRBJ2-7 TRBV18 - TGTGCCAGCACCCGGTCAGGGGACGCCTCCTACGAGCAGTACTTC CASTRSGDASYEQYF
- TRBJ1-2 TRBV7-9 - TGTGCCAGCAACCCGAGCCCCTATGGCTACACCTTC CASNPSPYGYTF
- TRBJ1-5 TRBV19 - TGTGCCAGTAGTATCAGTTGGGGGTCCAGGAATCAGCCCCAGCATTTT CASSISWGSRNQPQHF
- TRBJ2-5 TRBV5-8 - TGTGCCAGCATCCTCCCCTTTGCGTACCAAGAGACCCAGTACTTC CASILPFAYQETQYF
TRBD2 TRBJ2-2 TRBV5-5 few TGTGCCAGCATCGTTAGCGGGAGCCTAAGAACCGGGGAGCTGTTTTTT CASIVSGSLRTGELFF
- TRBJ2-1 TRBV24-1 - TGTGCCACCAGTGATGCAGGATCGAATGAGCAGTTCTTC CATSDAGSNEQFF
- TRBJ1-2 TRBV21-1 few TGTGCCAGCAGCATATCGCCCGTCGGTGGCTACACCTTC CASSISPVGGYTF
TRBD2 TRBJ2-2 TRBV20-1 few TGCAGTGCCAGGCGGGGGGCCCAAACCGGGGAGCTGTTTTTT CSARRGAQTGELFF
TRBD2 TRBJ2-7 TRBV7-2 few TGTGCCAGCAGCTTAGTCAGCGGGGTTTACGAGCAGTACTTC CASSLVSGVYEQYF
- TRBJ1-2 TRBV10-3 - TGTGCCATCAGTGAGCAGGAAGGGACTCTGGGGCTTGGCTACACCTTC CAISEQEGTLGLGYTF
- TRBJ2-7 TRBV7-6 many TGTGCCAGCAGCCAAAGGCGTTCCGAGCAGTACTTC CASSQRRSEQYF
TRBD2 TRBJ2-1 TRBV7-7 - TGTGCTAGCAGCTCCCTTAGCGGGGGGACGTACAATGAGCAGTTCTTC CASSSLSGGTYNEQFF
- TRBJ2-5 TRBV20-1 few TGCAGTGCTAGAGATGGCGCAGAAGAGACCCAGTACTTC CSARDGAEETQYF
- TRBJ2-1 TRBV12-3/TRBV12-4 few TGTGCCAGCAGCCGCCCCGGGCAGGGCGAATATGGTGAGCAGTTCTTC CASSRPGQGEYGEQFF
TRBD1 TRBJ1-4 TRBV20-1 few TGCAGTAGACAGGGGAAGGGTAATGAAAAACTGTTTTTT CSRQGKGNEKLFF